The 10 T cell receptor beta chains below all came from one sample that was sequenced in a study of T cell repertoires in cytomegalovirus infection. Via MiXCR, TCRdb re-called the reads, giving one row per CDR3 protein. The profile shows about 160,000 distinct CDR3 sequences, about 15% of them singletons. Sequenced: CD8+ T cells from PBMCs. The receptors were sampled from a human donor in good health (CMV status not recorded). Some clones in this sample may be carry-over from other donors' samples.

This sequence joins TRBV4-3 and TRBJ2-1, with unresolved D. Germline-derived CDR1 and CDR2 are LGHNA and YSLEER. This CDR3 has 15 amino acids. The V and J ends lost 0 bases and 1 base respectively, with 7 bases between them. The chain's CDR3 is CASSQEGMSYNEQFF. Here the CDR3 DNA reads TGCGCCAGCAGCCAAGAAGGGATGTCCTACAATGAGCAGTTCTTC.

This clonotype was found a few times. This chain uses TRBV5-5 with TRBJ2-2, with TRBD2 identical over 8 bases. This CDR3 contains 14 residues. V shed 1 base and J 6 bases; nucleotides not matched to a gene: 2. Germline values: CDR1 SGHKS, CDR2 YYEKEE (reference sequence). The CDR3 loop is CASSLNGGAGELFF. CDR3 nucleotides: TGTGCCAGCAGCTTGAACGGGGGGGCCGGGGAGCTGTTTTTT.

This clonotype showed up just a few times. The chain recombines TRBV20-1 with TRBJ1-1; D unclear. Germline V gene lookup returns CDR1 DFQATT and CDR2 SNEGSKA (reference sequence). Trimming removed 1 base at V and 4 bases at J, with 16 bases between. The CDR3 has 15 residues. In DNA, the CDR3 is TGCAGTGCTAGAGGTCGGGCCCATCCGGTCACTGAAGCTTTCTTT. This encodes CSARGRAHPVTEAFF.

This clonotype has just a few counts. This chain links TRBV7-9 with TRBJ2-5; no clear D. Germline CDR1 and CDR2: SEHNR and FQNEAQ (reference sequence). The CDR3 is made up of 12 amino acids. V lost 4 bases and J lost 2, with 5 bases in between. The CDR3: CASSSPQETQYF. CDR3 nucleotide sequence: TGTGCCAGCAGCTCGCCGCAAGAGACCCAGTACTTC.

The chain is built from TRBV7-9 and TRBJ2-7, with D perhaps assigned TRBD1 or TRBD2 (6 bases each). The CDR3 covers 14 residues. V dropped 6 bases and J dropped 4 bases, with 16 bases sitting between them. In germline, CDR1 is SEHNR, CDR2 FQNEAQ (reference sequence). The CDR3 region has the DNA TGTGCCAGCAGTCACTCGCAGGGGAGGTACGAGCAGTACTTC. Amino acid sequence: CASSHSQGRYEQYF.

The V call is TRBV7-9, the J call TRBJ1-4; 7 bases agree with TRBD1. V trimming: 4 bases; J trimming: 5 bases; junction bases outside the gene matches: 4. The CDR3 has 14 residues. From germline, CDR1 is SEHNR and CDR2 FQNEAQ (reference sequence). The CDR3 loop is CASSYSGGNEKLFF. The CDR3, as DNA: TGTGCCAGCAGCTACTCAGGGGGGAATGAAAAACTGTTTTTT.

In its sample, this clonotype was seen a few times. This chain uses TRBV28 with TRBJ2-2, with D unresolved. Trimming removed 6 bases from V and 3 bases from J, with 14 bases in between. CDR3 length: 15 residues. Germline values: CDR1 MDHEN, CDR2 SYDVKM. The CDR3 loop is CASRPALDHTGELFF. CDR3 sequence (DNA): TGTGCCAGCAGGCCAGCCTTGGACCACACCGGGGAGCTGTTTTTT.

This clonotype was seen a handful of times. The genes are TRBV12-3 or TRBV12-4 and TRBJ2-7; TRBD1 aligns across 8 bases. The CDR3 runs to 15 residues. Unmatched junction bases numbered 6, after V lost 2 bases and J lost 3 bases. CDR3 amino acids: CASSLTGGTVYEQYF. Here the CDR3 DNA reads TGTGCCAGCAGTTTAACAGGGGGGACCGTCTACGAGCAGTACTTC.

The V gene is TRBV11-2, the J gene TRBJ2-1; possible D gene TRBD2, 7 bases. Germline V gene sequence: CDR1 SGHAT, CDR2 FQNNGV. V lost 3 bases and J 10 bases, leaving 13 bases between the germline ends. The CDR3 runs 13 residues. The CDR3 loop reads CASSLGSGTEQFF. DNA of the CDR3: TGTGCCAGCAGCTTGGGGAGCGGGACAGAGCAGTTCTTC.

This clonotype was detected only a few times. The CDR3 here is CASSGRALPGQGFNEQFF. The DNA of the CDR3 is TGTGCCAGCAGCGGGAGGGCTTTACCGGGACAGGGGTTCAATGAGCAGTTCTTC. The chain carries TRBV7-6 and TRBJ2-1; 10 nucleotides match TRBD1. Germline CDR1 reads SGHVS; CDR2 reads FNYEAQ. This CDR3 contains 18 residues. V lost 5 bases and J lost 6; bases outside the gene matches: 16. Complete variable domain (other parts from reference TRBV7-6 and TRBJ2-1): GAGVSQSPRYKVTKRGQDVALRCDPISGHVSLYWYRQALGQGPEFLTYFNYEAQQDKSGLPNDRFSAERPEGSISTLTIQRTEQRDSAMYRCASSGRALPGQGFNEQFFGPGTRLTVL.